A single T cell receptor beta chain is shown here with its context. Looked up from germline, CDR1 is SGHNT and CDR2 is YYREEE (reference sequence). V shed 3 bases and J 4 bases; nucleotides not matched to a gene: 6. This CDR3 region has 14 residues. This sample stems from a study of blood T cell repertoires in COVID-19. As for the study in general: The United States, Italy and Spain provided the acute and convalescent COVID-19 samples.

Profiled with immunoSEQ multiplex PCR; TCRdb holds only in-frame clones, not every one. The sample records about 250,000 clones, 75% to 90% being singletons. The TCR was taken from a man aged 25 to 40 with acute or convalescent COVID-19. The gene calls are TRBV5-4 and TRBJ1-2; TRBD1 aligns across 7 bases. The sequenced sample was peripheral blood. The CDR3 DNA follows: TGTGCCAGCAGCTCGGACCACAGGGGCTATGGCTACACCTTC. Translation: CASSSDHRGYGYTF.